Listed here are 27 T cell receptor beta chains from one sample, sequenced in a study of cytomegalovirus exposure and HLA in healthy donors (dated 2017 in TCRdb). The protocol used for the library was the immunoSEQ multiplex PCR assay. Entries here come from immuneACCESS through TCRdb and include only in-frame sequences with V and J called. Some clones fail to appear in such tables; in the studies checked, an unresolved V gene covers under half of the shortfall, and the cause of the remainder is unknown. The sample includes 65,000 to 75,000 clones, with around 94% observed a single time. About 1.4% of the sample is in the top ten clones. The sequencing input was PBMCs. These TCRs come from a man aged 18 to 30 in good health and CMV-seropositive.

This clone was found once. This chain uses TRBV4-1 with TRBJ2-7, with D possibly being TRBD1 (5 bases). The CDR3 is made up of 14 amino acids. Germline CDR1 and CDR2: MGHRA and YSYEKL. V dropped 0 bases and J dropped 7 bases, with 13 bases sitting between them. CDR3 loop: CASSQDSPSGEQYF. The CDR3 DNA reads TGCGCCAGCAGCCAAGATTCACCCTCAGGGGAGCAGTACTTC.

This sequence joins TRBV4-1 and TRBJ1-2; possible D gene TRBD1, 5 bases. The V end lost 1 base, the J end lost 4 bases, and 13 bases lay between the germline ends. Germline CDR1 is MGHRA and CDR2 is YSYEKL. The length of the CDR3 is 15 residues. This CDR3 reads CASSQVTIDSYGYTF. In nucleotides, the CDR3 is TGCGCCAGCAGCCAAGTTACGATAGACAGCTATGGCTACACCTTC.

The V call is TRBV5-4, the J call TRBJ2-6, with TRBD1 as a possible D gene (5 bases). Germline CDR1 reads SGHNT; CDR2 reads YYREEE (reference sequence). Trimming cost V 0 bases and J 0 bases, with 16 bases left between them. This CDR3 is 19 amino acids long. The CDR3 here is CASSLESARVYSGANVLTF. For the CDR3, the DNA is TGTGCCAGCAGCTTGGAATCGGCCAGGGTCTACTCTGGGGCCAACGTCCTGACTTTC.

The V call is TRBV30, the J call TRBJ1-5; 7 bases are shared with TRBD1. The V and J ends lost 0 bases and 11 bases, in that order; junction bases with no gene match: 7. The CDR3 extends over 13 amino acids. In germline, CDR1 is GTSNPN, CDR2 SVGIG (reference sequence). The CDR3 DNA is TGTGCCTGGAGTGTACGACAGGGAAAGACCCAGCATTTT. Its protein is CAWSVRQGKTQHF. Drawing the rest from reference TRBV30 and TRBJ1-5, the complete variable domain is SQTIHQWPATLVQPVGSPLSLECTVEGTSNPNLYWYRQAAGRGLQLLFYSVGIGQISSEVPQNLSASRPQDRQFILSSKKLLLSDSGFYLCAWSVRQGKTQHFGDGTRLSIL.

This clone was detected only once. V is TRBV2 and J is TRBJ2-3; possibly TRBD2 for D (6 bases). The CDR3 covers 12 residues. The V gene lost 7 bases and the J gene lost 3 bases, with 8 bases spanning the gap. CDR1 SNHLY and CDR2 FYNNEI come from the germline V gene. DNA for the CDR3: TGTGCCAGCAATCGGGGGACAGATACGCAGTATTTT. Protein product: CASNRGTDTQYF.

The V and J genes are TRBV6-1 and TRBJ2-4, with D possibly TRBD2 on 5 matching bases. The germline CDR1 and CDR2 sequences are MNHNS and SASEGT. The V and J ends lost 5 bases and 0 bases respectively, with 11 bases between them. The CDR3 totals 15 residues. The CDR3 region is CASSPGFLAKNIQYF. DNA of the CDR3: TGTGCCAGCAGTCCGGGATTCCTAGCCAAAAACATTCAGTACTTC.

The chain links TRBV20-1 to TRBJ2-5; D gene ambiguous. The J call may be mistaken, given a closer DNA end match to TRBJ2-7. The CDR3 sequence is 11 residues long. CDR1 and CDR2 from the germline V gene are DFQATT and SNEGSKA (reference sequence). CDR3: CSATTDYEQYF. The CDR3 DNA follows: TGCAGTGCTACTACAGACTACGAGCAGTACTTC.

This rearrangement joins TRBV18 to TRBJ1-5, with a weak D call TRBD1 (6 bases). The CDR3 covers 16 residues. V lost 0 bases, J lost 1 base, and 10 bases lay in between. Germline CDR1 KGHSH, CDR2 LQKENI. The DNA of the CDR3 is TGTGCCAGCTCACCACCGGGGAGGGGGAGCAATCAGCCCCAGCATTTT. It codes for CASSPPGRGSNQPQHF. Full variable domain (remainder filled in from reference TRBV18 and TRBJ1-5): NAGVMQNPRHLVRRRGQEARLRCSPMKGHSHVYWYRQLPEEGLKFMVYLQKENIIDESGMPKERFSAEFPKEGPSILRIQQVVRGDSAAYFCASSPPGRGSNQPQHFGDGTRLSIL.

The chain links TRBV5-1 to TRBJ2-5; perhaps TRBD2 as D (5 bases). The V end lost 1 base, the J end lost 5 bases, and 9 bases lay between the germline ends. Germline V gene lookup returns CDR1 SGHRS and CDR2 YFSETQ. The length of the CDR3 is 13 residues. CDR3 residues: CASSLSGGETQYF. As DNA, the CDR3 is TGCGCCAGCAGCTTGAGCGGTGGGGAGACCCAGTACTTC.

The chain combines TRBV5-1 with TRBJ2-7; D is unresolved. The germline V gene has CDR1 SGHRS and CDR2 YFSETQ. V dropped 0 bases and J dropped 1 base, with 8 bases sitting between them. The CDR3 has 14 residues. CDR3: CASSLDRSSYEQYF. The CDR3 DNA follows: TGCGCCAGCAGCTTGGACAGATCTTCCTACGAGCAGTACTTC.

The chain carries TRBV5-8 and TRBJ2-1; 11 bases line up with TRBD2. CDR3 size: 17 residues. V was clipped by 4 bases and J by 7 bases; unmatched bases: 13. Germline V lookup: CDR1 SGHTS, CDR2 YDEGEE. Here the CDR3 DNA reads TGTGCCAGCAGCCTGAGGGTATTAGCGGGAGGGCCAAATGAGCAGTTCTTC. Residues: CASSLRVLAGGPNEQFF.

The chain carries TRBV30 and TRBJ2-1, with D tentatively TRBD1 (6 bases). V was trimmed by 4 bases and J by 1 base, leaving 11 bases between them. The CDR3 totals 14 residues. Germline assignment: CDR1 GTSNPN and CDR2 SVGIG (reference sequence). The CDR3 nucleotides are TGTGCCTGGAAAACAGGGCCTTCCTACAATGAGCAGTTCTTC. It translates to CAWKTGPSYNEQFF.

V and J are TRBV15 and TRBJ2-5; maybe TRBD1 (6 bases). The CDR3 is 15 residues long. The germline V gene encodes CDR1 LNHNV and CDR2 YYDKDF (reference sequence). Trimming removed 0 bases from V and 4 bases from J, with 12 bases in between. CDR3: CATSRDRARGETQYF. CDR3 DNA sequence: TGTGCCACCAGCAGAGATAGGGCCAGGGGAGAGACCCAGTACTTC.

CDR3 region: CASQDLGETQYF. The DNA of the CDR3 is TGTGCCTCCCAAGACTTGGGAGAGACCCAGTACTTC. The chain has TRBV10-3 and TRBJ2-5; D ambiguous. This CDR3 is built from 12 residues. Between the trimmed V and J ends, which lost 11 bases and 4 bases, there was a span of 14 bases. Germline values: CDR1 ENHRY, CDR2 SYGVKD.

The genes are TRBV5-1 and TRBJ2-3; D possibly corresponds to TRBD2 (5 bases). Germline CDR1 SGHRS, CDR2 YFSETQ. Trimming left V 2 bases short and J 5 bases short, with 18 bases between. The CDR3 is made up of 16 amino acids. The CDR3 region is CASSFDPGSGIDTQYF. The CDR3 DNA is TGCGCCAGCAGCTTCGACCCGGGAAGTGGGATAGATACGCAGTATTTT. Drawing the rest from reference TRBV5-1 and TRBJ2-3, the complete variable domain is KAGVTQTPRYLIKTRGQQVTLSCSPISGHRSVSWYQQTPGQGLQFLFEYFSETQRNKGNFPGRFSGRQFSNSRSEMNVSTLELGDSALYLCASSFDPGSGIDTQYFGPGTRLTVL.

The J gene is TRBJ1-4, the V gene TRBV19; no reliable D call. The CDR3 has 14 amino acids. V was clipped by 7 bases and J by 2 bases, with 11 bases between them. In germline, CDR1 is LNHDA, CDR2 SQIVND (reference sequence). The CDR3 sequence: CASNKGGTNEKLFF. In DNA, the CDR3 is TGTGCCAGTAATAAGGGAGGGACTAATGAAAAACTGTTTTTT.

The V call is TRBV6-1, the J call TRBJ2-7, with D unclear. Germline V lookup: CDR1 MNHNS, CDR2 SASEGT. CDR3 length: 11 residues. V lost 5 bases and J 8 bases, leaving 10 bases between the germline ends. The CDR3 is CASSYGPQQYF. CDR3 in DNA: TGTGCCAGCAGTTATGGCCCCCAGCAGTACTTC.

The CDR3 spells CASKSSDRVHEQYF. The CDR3 nucleotides are TGTGCCAGCAAATCATCGGACAGGGTCCACGAGCAGTACTTC. J is TRBJ2-7 and V is TRBV28, with 8 bases aligning to TRBD1. With 7 bases clipped from V and 5 bases from J, the junction kept 10 bases outside the gene matches. The CDR3 contains 14 residues. Germline CDR1 MDHEN, CDR2 SYDVKM.

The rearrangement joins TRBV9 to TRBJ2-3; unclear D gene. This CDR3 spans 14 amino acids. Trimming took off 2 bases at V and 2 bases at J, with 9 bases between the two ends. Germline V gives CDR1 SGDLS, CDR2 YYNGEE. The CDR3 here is CASSVEWATDTQYF. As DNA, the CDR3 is TGTGCCAGCAGCGTTGAGTGGGCCACAGATACGCAGTATTTT.

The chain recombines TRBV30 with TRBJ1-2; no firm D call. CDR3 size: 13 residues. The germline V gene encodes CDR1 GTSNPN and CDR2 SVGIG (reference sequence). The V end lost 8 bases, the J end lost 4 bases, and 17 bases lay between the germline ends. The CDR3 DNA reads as TGTGCCGAATTCGAGGCGAATAGCTATGGCTACACCTTC. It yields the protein CAEFEANSYGYTF.

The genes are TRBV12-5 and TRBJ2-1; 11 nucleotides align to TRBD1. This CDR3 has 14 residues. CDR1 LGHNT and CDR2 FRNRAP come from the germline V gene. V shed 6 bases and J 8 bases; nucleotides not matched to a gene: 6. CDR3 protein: CASGSDRGLDEQFF. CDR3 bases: TGTGCTAGTGGCTCGGACAGGGGGCTCGATGAGCAGTTCTTC.

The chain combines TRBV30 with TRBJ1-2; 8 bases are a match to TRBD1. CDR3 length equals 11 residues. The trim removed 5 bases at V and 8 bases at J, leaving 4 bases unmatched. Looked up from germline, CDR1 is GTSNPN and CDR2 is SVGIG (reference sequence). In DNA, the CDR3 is TGTGCCTGGCTACAGGGGGGCGGCTACACCTTC. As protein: CAWLQGGGYTF.

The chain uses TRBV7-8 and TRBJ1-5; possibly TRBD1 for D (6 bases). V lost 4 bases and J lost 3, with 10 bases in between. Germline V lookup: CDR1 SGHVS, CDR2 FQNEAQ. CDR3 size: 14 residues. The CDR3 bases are TGTGCCAGCAGCTCCTACAGGGTCAATCAGCCCCAGCATTTT. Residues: CASSSYRVNQPQHF. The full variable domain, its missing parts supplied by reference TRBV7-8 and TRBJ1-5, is GAGVSQSPRYKVAKRGQDVALRCDPISGHVSLFWYQQALGQGPEFLTYFQNEAQLDKSGLPSDRFFAERPEGSVSTLKIQRTQQEDSAVYLCASSSYRVNQPQHFGDGTRLSIL.

CDR3 nucleotides: TGTGCCAGCAGCCCTCCGGGACAGGAGGGTTTCAGGAGCTACGAGCAGTACTTC. Translation: CASSPPGQEGFRSYEQYF. The chain combines TRBV11-1 with TRBJ2-7; 8 bases agree with TRBD1. This CDR3 is 18 amino acids long. In germline, CDR1 is SGHAT, CDR2 FQDESV (reference sequence). The V and J ends lost 5 bases and 3 bases, in that order; junction bases with no gene match: 18. Full variable domain (rest looked up from reference TRBV11-1 and TRBJ2-7): EAEVAQSPRYKITEKSQAVAFWCDPISGHATLYWYRQILGQGPELLVQFQDESVVDDSQLPKDRFSAERLKGVDSTLKIQPAELGDSAMYLCASSPPGQEGFRSYEQYFGPGTRLTVT.

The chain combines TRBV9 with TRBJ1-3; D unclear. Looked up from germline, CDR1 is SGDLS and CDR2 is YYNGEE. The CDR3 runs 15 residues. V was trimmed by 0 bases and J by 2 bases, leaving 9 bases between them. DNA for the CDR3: TGTGCCAGCAGCGTAGGGAGGACTCCTGGAAACACCATATATTTT. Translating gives CASSVGRTPGNTIYF.

The CDR3 loop reads CASRASLGETQYF. The CDR3 nucleotides are TGTGCCAGTAGGGCTAGCTTGGGAGAGACCCAGTACTTC. This sequence joins TRBV19 and TRBJ2-5; the D gene is possibly TRBD2 (5 bases). The CDR3 extends over 13 amino acids. Germline V gene data show CDR1 as LNHDA and CDR2 as SQIVND (reference sequence). V was pared by 6 bases and J by 4 bases, with 12 bases between.

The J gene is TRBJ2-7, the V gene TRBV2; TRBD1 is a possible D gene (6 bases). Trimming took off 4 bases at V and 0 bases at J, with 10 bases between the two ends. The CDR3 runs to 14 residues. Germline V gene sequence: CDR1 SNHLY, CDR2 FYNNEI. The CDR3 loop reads CASSVTGSSYEQYF. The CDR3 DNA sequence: TGTGCCAGCAGTGTGACAGGTAGCTCCTACGAGCAGTACTTC.